This entry features one T cell receptor beta chain sequence. These data are taken from a study of T cell changes during pregnancy in multiple sclerosis. Some clones are missing from TCRdb's copy, which holds only in-frame ones; the method was immunoSEQ multiplex PCR. In the table there are about 60,000 clones, 92% of which are singletons. The ends lost 2 bases at V and 6 bases at J; junction bases unmatched: 4. The CDR3 contains 14 residues. Germline assignment: CDR1 SGHTA and CDR2 FQGTGA. The sequence came from a female donor with multiple sclerosis, enrolled in a pregnancy study. The specimen was peripheral blood, collected in the first trimester of pregnancy. This chain connects TRBV7-3 to TRBJ2-1; 7 nucleotides align to TRBD2. CDR3 region: CASSLGGRANEQFF. The CDR3 coding sequence is TGTGCCAGCAGCTTAGGAGGGAGGGCCAATGAGCAGTTCTTC. The whole variable domain, filled in from reference TRBV7-3 and TRBJ2-1, reads GAGVSQTPSNKVTEKGKYVELRCDPISGHTALYWYRQSLGQGPEFLIYFQGTGAADDSGLPNDRFFAVRPEGSVSTLKIQRTERGDSAVYLCASSLGGRANEQFFGPGTRLTVL.